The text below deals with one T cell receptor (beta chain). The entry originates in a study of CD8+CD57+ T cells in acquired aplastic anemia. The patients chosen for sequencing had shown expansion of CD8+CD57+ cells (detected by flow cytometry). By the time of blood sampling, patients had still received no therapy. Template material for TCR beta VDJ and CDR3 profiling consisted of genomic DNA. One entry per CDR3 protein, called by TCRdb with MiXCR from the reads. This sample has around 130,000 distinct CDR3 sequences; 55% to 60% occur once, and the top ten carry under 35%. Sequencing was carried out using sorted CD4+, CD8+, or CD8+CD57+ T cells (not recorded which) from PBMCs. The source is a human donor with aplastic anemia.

The CDR3 nucleotides are TGTGCCAGCAGTCTCGGGGGGGCCACAGATACGCAGTATTTT. This sequence encodes CASSLGGATDTQYF. The rearrangement links TRBV12-3 or TRBV12-4 to TRBJ2-3, with TRBD2 matching over 8 bases. The CDR3 is made up of 14 amino acids. J was trimmed by 2 bases and V by 5 bases; bases with no gene match: 3.